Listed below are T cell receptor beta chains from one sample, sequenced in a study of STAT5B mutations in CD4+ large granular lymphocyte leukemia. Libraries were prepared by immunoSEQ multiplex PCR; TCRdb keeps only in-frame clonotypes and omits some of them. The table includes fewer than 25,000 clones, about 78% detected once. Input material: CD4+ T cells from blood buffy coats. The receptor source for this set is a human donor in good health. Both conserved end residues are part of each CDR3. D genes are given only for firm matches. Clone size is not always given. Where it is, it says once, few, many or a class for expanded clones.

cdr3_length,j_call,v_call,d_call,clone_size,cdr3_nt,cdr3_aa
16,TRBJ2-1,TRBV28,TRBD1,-,TGTGCCAGCAGTTCCTGGACAGGGAGCTCCTACAATGAGCAGTTCTTC,CASSSWTGSSYNEQFF
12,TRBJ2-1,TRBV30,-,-,TGTGCCTGGAGTGTAAACAGCCAGGGTGGGTTCTTC,CAWSVNSQGGFF
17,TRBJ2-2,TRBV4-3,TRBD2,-,TGCGCCAGCAGCCAAGACCGACTAGCGGCCAACACCGGGGAGCTGTTTTTT,CASSQDRLAANTGELFF
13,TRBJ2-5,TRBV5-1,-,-,TGCGCCAGCAGCTTGGACAGGGAAGAGACCCAGTACTTC,CASSLDREETQYF
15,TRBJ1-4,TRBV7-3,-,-,TGTGCCAGCAGCCTCACGTCCGGGACCGATGAAAAACTGTTTTTT,CASSLTSGTDEKLFF
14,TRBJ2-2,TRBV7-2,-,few,TGTGCCAGCAGCTTAGTGCGTCAGACCGGGGAGCTGTTTTTT,CASSLVRQTGELFF
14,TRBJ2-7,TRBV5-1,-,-,TGCGCCAGCAGCTTGGCAGAGTTTACCTACGAGCAGTACTTC,CASSLAEFTYEQYF
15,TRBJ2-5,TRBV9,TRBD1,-,TGTGCCAGCAGCTTCAGACAGGGGGCGGCGGAGACCCAGTACTTC,CASSFRQGAAETQYF
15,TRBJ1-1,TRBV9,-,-,TGTGCCAGCAGCGTAGAGGGGGGGGCGGGCACTGAAGCTTTCTTT,CASSVEGGAGTEAFF
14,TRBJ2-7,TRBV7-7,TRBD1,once,TGTGCCAGCAGCGCTAATGACAGGGGCTACGAGCAGTACTTC,CASSANDRGYEQYF
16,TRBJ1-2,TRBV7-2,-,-,TGTGCCAGCAGCTTAATCTCACGAGATCGATTGGGGGGCTACACCTTC,CASSLISRDRLGGYTF
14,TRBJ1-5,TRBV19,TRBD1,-,TGTGCCAGTTCGGACAGGGTCAGCAATCAGCCCCAGCATTTT,CASSDRVSNQPQHF
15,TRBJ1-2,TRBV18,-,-,TGTGCCAGCTCACCACTAAAGGGGGTGGGCTATGGCTACACCTTC,CASSPLKGVGYGYTF
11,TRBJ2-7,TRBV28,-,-,TGTGCCAGCACCGACAGGTACGAGCAGTACTTC,CASTDRYEQYF
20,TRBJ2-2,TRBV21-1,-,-,TGTGCCAGCAGCAAAGGAACTAGCGGGAGGGCCTCCGTTAACACCGGGGAGCTGTTTTTT,CASSKGTSGRASVNTGELFF
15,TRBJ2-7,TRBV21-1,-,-,TGTGCCAGCAGCAAACGGGACACTTATTCCTACGAGCAGTACTTC,CASSKRDTYSYEQYF
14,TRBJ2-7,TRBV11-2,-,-,TGTGCCAGCAGCTTAAACAGGGCCGCCTACGAGCAGTACTTC,CASSLNRAAYEQYF
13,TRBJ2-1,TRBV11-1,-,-,TGTGCCAGCAGCGAGCAGATGGGCAATGAGCAGTTCTTC,CASSEQMGNEQFF
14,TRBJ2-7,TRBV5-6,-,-,TGTGCCAGCAGCCTTGGGGAGTCAAGCTACGAGCAGTACTTC,CASSLGESSYEQYF
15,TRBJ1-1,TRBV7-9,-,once,TGTGCCAGCAGCTCCCGGGTCCACGGACTCACTGAAGCTTTCTTT,CASSSRVHGLTEAFF
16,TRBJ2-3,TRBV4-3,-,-,TGCGCCAGCAGCCAAGAAGGCTACTCGTCCACAGATACGCAGTATTTT,CASSQEGYSSTDTQYF
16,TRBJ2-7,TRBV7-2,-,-,TGTGCCAGCAGCCCTCTGGGTGGGCGATTGAACTACGAGCAGTACTTC,CASSPLGGRLNYEQYF
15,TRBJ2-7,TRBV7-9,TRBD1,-,TGTGCCAGCAGCTTACGCCGACAGGGGCCCTACGAGCAGTACTTC,CASSLRRQGPYEQYF
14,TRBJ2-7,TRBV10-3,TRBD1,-,TGTGCCATAAGCAGGGACAGGCTGTCCTACGAGCAGTACTTC,CAISRDRLSYEQYF
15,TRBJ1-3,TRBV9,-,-,TGTGCCAGCAGCGTAGATTGGGGTAATGGAAACACCATATATTTT,CASSVDWGNGNTIYF
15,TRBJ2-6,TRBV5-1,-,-,TGCGCCAGCAGCCCCGGGACACCTGGGGCCAACGTCCTGACTTTC,CASSPGTPGANVLTF
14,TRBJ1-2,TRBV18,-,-,TGTGCCAGCTCACCACAATCTGGGAACTATGGCTACACCTTC,CASSPQSGNYGYTF
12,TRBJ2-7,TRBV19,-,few,TGTGCCAGCTCCCTCTGGGGGGCCGAGCAGTACTTC,CASSLWGAEQYF
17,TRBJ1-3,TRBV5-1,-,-,TGCGCCAGCAGCAGTCAACCGCAGGGATCCTCTGGAAACACCATATATTTT,CASSSQPQGSSGNTIYF
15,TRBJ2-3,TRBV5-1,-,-,TGCGCCAGCAGCTTGGGGAGGGGGTCCACAGATACGCAGTATTTT,CASSLGRGSTDTQYF
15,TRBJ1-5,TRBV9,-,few,TGTGCCAGCAGCGTAGGACATGGAGGGATTCAGCCCCAGCATTTT,CASSVGHGGIQPQHF
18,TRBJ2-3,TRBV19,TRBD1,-,TGTGCCAGTAGTCCTAACCGAGGGACAGGGGGCCTCACAGATACGCAGTATTTT,CASSPNRGTGGLTDTQYF
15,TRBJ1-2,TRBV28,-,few,TGTGCCATCCCAAGTAGGCGGGCTGGTGGCTATGGCTACACCTTC,CAIPSRRAGGYGYTF
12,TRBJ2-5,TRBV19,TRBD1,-,TGTGCCAGTAGTGCGGGACAGGGGACCCAGTACTTC,CASSAGQGTQYF
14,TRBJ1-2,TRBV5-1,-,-,TGCGCCAGCAGCTTGGGCCGCGGAGTCAAAGGCTACACCTTC,CASSLGRGVKGYTF
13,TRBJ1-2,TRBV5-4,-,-,TGTGCCAGCAGCTCCGGGGCCCAATATGGCTACACCTTC,CASSSGAQYGYTF
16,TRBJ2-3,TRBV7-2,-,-,TGTGCCAGCAGCATAGGCCTCTCAACAGGCACAGATACGCAGTATTTT,CASSIGLSTGTDTQYF
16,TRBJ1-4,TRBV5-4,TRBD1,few,TGTGCCAGCAGCTCTGGACAGGTCAGGACTAATGAAAAACTGTTTTTT,CASSSGQVRTNEKLFF
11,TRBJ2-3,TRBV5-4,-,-,TGTGCCAGTAAACTAGCAGATACGCAGTATTTT,CASKLADTQYF
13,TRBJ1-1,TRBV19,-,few,TGTGCCAGTAGTAGGAGGGGAAACACTGAAGCTTTCTTT,CASSRRGNTEAFF
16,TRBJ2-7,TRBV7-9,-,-,TGTGCCAGCAGCTCTAGAATCGAGAGGGAGTTCCGCGAGCAGTACTTC,CASSSRIEREFREQYF
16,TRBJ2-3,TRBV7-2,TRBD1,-,TGTGCCAGCAGCACGACAGGGGGTCTGTGGGCAGATACGCAGTATTTT,CASSTTGGLWADTQYF
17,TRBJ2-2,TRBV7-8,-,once,TGTGCCAGCAGCTCCCAAGGCTTGGGCTGGGGGACCGGGGAGCTGTTTTTT,CASSSQGLGWGTGELFF
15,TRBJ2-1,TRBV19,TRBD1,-,TGTGCCAGTACCCGGGACAGGGGGATTACTAATGAGCAGTTCTTC,CASTRDRGITNEQFF
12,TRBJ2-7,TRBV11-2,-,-,TGTGCCAGCAGCTTAGTGGTGGCCGAGCAGTACTTC,CASSLVVAEQYF
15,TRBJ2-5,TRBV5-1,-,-,TGCGCCAGCAGCCGCGCCCGGGACGGCCAAGAGACCCAGTACTTC,CASSRARDGQETQYF
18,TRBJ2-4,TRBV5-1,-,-,TGCGCCAGCAGCTTGGGCTCGGGGTGGGGCACGGCCAAAAACATTCAGTACTTC,CASSLGSGWGTAKNIQYF
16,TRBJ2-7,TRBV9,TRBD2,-,TGTGCCAGCAGCGTCCCCACTAGCGATGGTTCCTACGAGCAGTACTTC,CASSVPTSDGSYEQYF
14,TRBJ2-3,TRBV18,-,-,TGTGCCAGCTCACTCCGACAGAGCACAGATACGCAGTATTTT,CASSLRQSTDTQYF
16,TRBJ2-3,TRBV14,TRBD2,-,TGTGCCAGCAGCCAAAGCGGGGGCCGGATTGCGAATACGCAGTATTTT,CASSQSGGRIANTQYF
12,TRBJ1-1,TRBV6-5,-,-,TGTGCCAGCAACGGACCTGGGACTGAAGCTTTCTTT,CASNGPGTEAFF